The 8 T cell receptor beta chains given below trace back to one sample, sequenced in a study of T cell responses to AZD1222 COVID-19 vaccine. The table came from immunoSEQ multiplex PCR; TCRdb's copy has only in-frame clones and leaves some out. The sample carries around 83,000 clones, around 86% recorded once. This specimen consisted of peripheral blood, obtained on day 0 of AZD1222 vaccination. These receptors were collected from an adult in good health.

CDR3 bases: TGCGCCAGCAGCCAAGAGGCGGTCGGCCGGGTGTTCTTC. It is translated as CASSQEAVGRVFF. The chain has TRBV4-3 and TRBJ2-1; D not resolved. CDR1 LGHNA and CDR2 YSLEER come from the germline V gene. Trimming left V 0 bases short and J 15 bases short, with 15 bases between. CDR3 length: 13 amino acids.

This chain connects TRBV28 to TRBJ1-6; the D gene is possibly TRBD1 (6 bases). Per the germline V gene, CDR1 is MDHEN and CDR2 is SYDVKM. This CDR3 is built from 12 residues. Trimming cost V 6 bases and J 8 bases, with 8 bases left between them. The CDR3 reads CASSTGYSPLHF. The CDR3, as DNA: TGTGCCAGCAGCACAGGGTATTCACCCCTCCACTTT.

In DNA, the CDR3 is TGCGCCAGCAGGGCTAGCGAAGGCGGTGAGACCCAGTACTTC. As protein: CASRASEGGETQYF. The genes are TRBV5-1 and TRBJ2-5; tentative D call: TRBD2 (6 bases). The ends were cut back, 5 bases at V and 5 bases at J, with 16 bases in the middle. The germline V gene has CDR1 SGHRS and CDR2 YFSETQ. The CDR3 totals 14 residues.

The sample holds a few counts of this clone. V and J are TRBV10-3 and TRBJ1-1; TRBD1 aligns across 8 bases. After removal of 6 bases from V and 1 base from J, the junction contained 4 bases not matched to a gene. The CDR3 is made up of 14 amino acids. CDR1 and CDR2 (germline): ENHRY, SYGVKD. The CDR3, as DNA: TGTGCCATCAGGACTGGACAGGGGAACACTGAAGCTTTCTTT. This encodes CAIRTGQGNTEAFF.

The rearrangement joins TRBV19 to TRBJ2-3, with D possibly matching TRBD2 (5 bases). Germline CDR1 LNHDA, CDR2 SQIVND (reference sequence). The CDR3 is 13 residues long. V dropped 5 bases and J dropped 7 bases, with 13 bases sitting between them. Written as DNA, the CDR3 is TGTGCCAGTAGTCCCTCGGGATCTTATACGCAGTATTTT. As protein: CASSPSGSYTQYF.

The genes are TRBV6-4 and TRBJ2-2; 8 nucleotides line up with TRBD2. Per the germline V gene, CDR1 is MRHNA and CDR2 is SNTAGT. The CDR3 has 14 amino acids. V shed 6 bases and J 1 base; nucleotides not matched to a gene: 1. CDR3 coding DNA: TGTGCCAGCAGACTAGCGGAGAACACCGGGGAGCTGTTTTTT. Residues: CASRLAENTGELFF.

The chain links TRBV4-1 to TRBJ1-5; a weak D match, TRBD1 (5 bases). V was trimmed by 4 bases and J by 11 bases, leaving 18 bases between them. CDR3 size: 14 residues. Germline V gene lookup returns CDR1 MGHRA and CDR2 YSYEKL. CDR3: CASSLGPVGGSQHF. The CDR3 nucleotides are TGCGCCAGCAGCCTCGGACCGGTTGGGGGATCCCAGCATTTT.

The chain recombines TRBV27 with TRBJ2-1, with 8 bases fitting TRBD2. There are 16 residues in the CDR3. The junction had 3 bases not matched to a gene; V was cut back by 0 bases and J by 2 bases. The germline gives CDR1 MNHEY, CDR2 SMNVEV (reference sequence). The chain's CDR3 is CASSLSAGVTYNEQFF. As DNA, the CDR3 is TGTGCCAGCAGTTTATCAGCGGGAGTCACCTACAATGAGCAGTTCTTC.